One and the same sample provided the 18 T cell receptor beta chains below, sequenced in a study of CD8 T cell repertoires and HIV-1 epitope variants. These receptors have no identified antigens. Libraries were prepared by immunoSEQ multiplex PCR; TCRdb keeps only in-frame clonotypes and omits some of them. The data contain approximately 5,100 clones, about 68% of them seen just once; the ten biggest clones take up less than 50%. The sample comprised cultured CD8+ T cells derived from PBMCs. The receptors here all came from a male donor with HIV.

The genes are TRBV19 and TRBJ1-1; a weak D match, TRBD1 (6 bases). Germline assignment: CDR1 LNHDA and CDR2 SQIVND (reference sequence). The CDR3 extends over 14 amino acids. CDR3 protein: CASHFGSGRGEAFF. In DNA, the CDR3 is TGTGCGAGTCATTTCGGGAGTGGCAGGGGTGAAGCTTTCTTT.

CDR3 residues: CASSEEGSGADTQYF. The CDR3 bases are TGTGCCAGCAGTGAAGAGGGCTCGGGGGCAGATACGCAGTATTTT. This chain uses TRBV6-1 with TRBJ2-3; D may be TRBD2 (6 bases). Germline V gene sequence: CDR1 MNHNS, CDR2 SASEGT. CDR3 length: 15 amino acids. Trimming removed 1 base at V and 4 bases at J, with 12 bases between.

This clone was found a few times. This chain uses TRBV28 with TRBJ1-2; D unclear. CDR1 is MDHEN and CDR2 is SYDVKM in the germline V gene. V was cut by 5 bases and J by 3 bases, with 7 bases left in between. The CDR3 extends over 12 amino acids. The CDR3 sequence: CASSPGYYGYTF. The CDR3 nucleotides are TGTGCCAGCAGTCCCGGGTACTATGGCTACACCTTC.

V and J are TRBV5-1 and TRBJ2-3, with D possibly TRBD2 on 6 matching bases. The CDR3 contains 15 residues. Germline V gene sequence: CDR1 SGHRS, CDR2 YFSETQ. The V end was cut by 0 bases, the J end by 0 bases, with 8 bases between. The CDR3 bases are TGCGCCAGCAGCTTGGATGGGACTAGCACAGATACGCAGTATTTT. Translation gives CASSLDGTSTDTQYF. The whole variable domain, remainder taken from reference TRBV5-1 and TRBJ2-3, is KAGVTQTPRYLIKTRGQQVTLSCSPISGHRSVSWYQQTPGQGLQFLFEYFSETQRNKGNFPGRFSGRQFSNSRSEMNVSTLELGDSALYLCASSLDGTSTDTQYFGPGTRLTVL.

This chain uses TRBV4-3 with TRBJ2-1; 8 bases are a match to TRBD2. The CDR3 has 16 amino acids. Germline V CDR1 and CDR2: LGHNA, YSLEER. V lost 0 bases to trimming and J lost 6 bases; unmatched junction nucleotides: 7. The CDR3 region has the DNA TGCGCCAGCAGCCAAGACCCAGCGGGGGCCTCCAATGAGCAGTTCTTC. Residues: CASSQDPAGASNEQFF.

The J gene is TRBJ2-7, the V gene TRBV7-6; maybe TRBD2 (6 bases). The CDR3 sequence is 15 residues long. Germline CDR1 SGHVS, CDR2 FNYEAQ. Trimming left V 3 bases short and J 1 base short, with 13 bases between. For the CDR3, the DNA is TGTGCCAGCAGCTTTGATCCCGGGAGATCCTACGAGCAGTACTTC. Translation: CASSFDPGRSYEQYF. The full variable domain, rest sourced from reference TRBV7-6 and TRBJ2-7, is GAGVSQSPRYKVTKRGQDVALRCDPISGHVSLYWYRQALGQGPEFLTYFNYEAQQDKSGLPNDRFSAERPEGSISTLTIQRTEQRDSAMYRCASSFDPGRSYEQYFGPGTRLTVT.

V gene TRBV5-4 combines with J gene TRBJ2-2, with D perhaps matching TRBD1 or TRBD2 (6 bases each). Germline CDR1 is SGHNT and CDR2 is YYREEE (reference sequence). With 0 bases removed from V and 6 bases from J, the gap between germline ends came to 15 bases. The CDR3 is 16 residues long. The CDR3 loop reads CASSLVVGGSPGELFF. The CDR3 bases are TGTGCCAGCAGCTTGGTAGTGGGGGGCTCCCCCGGGGAGCTGTTTTTT.

On this clone: At one boundary the junction diverges from the germline segment, which might be a read error. Distinct nucleotide sequences in the sample also encode this CDR3. This chain links TRBV27 with TRBJ2-3, with D possibly being TRBD1 (6 bases). This CDR3 comprises 14 residues. The germline gives CDR1 MNHEY, CDR2 SMNVEV (reference sequence). This CDR3 reads CASSLKRGGDTQYF. CDR3 in DNA: TGTGCCAGTAGTTTAAAGAGAGGGGGAGATACGCAGTATTTT.

The chain uses TRBV4-3 and TRBJ1-4, with TRBD1 matching over 8 bases. Germline assignment: CDR1 LGHNA and CDR2 YSLEER. The V segment lost 3 bases and the J segment 8 bases; nucleotides outside the gene matches: 8. This CDR3 has 15 residues. Here the CDR3 reads CASSQAGGAEEKLFF. The CDR3 nucleotides read TGCGCCAGCAGCCAGGCAGGGGGCGCCGAGGAAAAACTGTTTTTT.

This chain connects TRBV18 to TRBJ2-1; perhaps D is TRBD1 or TRBD2 (5 bases each). The CDR3 has 13 amino acids. Germline CDR1 is KGHSH and CDR2 is LQKENI. Trimming stripped 0 bases from V and 9 bases from J, with 9 bases between. The CDR3: CASSPPRGAEQFF. DNA for the CDR3: TGTGCCAGCTCACCACCGAGGGGAGCTGAGCAGTTCTTC.

This clone has only one observation. A junction boundary mismatches the germline segment, possibly from a read error. This rearrangement joins TRBV10-3 to TRBJ1-5; no clear D gene. Germline CDR1 reads ENHRY; CDR2 reads SYGVKD. The CDR3 has 12 amino acids. The chain's CDR3 is CATSESGQPQHF. In DNA, the CDR3 is TGTGCCACCAGTGAATCGGGGCAGCCCCAGCATTTT.

The table lists this clone with a few counts. J is TRBJ2-2 and V is TRBV10-3; 7 bases fit TRBD2. This CDR3 is 15 amino acids long. Per germline, CDR1 ENHRY and CDR2 SYGVKD. J lost 4 bases, V lost 4 bases, and 6 bases had no gene match. The CDR3 loop reads CAISGVLASTGELFF. The CDR3 DNA sequence: TGTGCCATCAGTGGAGTACTAGCGAGCACCGGGGAGCTGTTTTTT.

In the case of this clone: A much larger clone lies one base from this, so it may be a read error. The V gene is TRBV7-9, the J gene TRBJ2-5; 11 bases agree with TRBD2. Germline-derived CDR1 and CDR2 are SEHNR and FQNEAQ (reference sequence). CDR3 length equals 15 residues. DNA of the CDR3: TGTGCCAGCAGCTTTTCTAGCGGGGGGCAAGAGGCCCAGTACTTC. This sequence encodes CASSFSSGGQEAQYF.

The chain has TRBV2 and TRBJ2-1, with 7 bases matching TRBD1. The germline V gene has CDR1 SNHLY and CDR2 FYNNEI. The CDR3 totals 16 residues. J gave up 1 base and V 5 bases, and 8 bases lay outside the gene matches. The CDR3 is CASSLSQGISYNEQFF. CDR3 bases: TGTGCCAGCAGTTTATCACAGGGGATATCCTACAATGAGCAGTTCTTC.

The chain couples TRBV6-1 to TRBJ2-2, with D possibly being TRBD2 (6 bases). The V gene's germline CDR1 is MNHNS and CDR2 SASEGT. The CDR3 totals 15 residues. V lost 6 bases, J lost 2 bases, and 13 bases lay in between. CDR3 region: CASSSGTLNTGELFF. The CDR3 DNA reads TGTGCCAGCAGCTCCGGGACTCTTAACACCGGGGAGCTGTTTTTT.

The CDR3 DNA is TGTGCCAGTAGTATCGGGGCTAGCTACGAGCAGTACTTC. Translated, it gives CASSIGASYEQYF. The chain combines TRBV19 with TRBJ2-7, with D possibly called TRBD1 or TRBD2 (5 bases each). Trimming took off 3 bases at V and 3 bases at J, with 9 bases between the two ends. CDR3 length: 13 amino acids. Germline CDR1 LNHDA, CDR2 SQIVND (reference sequence).

In this sample, this clone turned up a few times. The chain recombines TRBV5-1 with TRBJ2-1; 13 bases map to TRBD2. Trimming at V came to 5 bases and at J to 7 bases, leaving 6 bases not matched to a gene. Germline V gives CDR1 SGHRS, CDR2 YFSETQ. The CDR3 is 15 amino acids. The CDR3 DNA is TGCGCCAGCAGTTTAGGACTAGCGGGAGTTAATGAGCAGTTCTTC. Residues: CASSLGLAGVNEQFF.

A few counts support this clone. The chain employs TRBV10-2 and TRBJ2-7; 8 positions match TRBD2. The J segment lost 2 bases and the V segment lost 6 bases, leaving 0 bases of the junction unmatched. Germline V lookup: CDR1 WSHSY, CDR2 SAAADI. The CDR3 covers 12 residues. Here the CDR3 reads CASRAGAYEQYF. The CDR3 DNA is TGCGCCAGCAGAGCGGGAGCCTACGAGCAGTACTTC.